This T cell receptor (beta chain) comes out of a study of T cells in Graves' hyperthyroidism and ophthalmopathy. This CDR3 spans 12 amino acids. The V end lost 5 bases, the J end lost 6 bases, and 8 bases lay between the germline ends. RNA transcripts gave rise to amplified TCR beta CDR3 regions. With the HTBI primer set, the TCR CDR3 went through a first round of RT-PCR. TCRdb re-derived calls from the multiplex PCR reads in MiXCR, one entry per CDR3 protein. The repertoire holds some 200,000 distinct CDR3 sequences, with over 15% as singletons. This TCR came from a man aged 50 to 59 with Graves' hyperthyroidism. The chain recombines TRBV12-3 or TRBV12-4 with TRBJ2-1; weak D call: TRBD1 (6 bases). Input material: blood. The CDR3 loop reads CASSRTANEQFF. The CDR3 DNA follows: TGTGCCAGCAGTCGGACAGCCAATGAGCAGTTCTTC.